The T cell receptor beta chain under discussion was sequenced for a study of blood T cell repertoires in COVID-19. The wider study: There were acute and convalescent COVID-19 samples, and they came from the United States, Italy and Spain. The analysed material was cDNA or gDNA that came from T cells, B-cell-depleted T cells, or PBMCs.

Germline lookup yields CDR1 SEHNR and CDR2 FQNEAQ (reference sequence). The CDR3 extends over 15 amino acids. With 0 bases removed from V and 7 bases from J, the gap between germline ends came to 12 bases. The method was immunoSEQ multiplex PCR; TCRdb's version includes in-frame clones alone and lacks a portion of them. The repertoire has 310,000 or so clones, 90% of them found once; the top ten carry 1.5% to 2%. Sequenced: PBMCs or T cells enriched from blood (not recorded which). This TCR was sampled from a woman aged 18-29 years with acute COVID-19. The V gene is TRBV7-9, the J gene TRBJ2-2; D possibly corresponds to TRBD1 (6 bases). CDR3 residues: CASSLAATGGGELFF. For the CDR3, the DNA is TGTGCCAGCAGCTTAGCCGCGACAGGTGGCGGGGAGCTGTTTTTT.